The clone carrying this T cell receptor beta chain showed up just a few times. The antigen is undetermined. This sample is drawn from a study of identical twins. General study points: Out-of-frame alpha sequences shared between twins exhibited an excess of low generation probability.

Healthy Caucasians supplied all donations. A single record per CDR3 protein comes from TCRdb applying MiXCR to the 5' RACE reads. The table has hundreds of thousands of distinct CDR3 sequences, less than 10% seen once. This CDR3 has 11 residues. Trimming pared 5 bases from V and 7 bases from J, leaving 10 bases between. Germline CDR1 reads SQVTM; CDR2 reads ANQGSEA. The same specimen was also included in a second study, on yellow fever vaccine responses in identical twins.

V and J are TRBV29-1 and TRBJ2-3; D is possibly TRBD1 (6 bases). The sequence was obtained from a woman aged 18-30 years in good health. Material: PBMCs. The CDR3 loop reads CSVPGVHTQYF. CDR3 sequence (DNA): TGCAGCGTTCCAGGGGTTCATACGCAGTATTTT.